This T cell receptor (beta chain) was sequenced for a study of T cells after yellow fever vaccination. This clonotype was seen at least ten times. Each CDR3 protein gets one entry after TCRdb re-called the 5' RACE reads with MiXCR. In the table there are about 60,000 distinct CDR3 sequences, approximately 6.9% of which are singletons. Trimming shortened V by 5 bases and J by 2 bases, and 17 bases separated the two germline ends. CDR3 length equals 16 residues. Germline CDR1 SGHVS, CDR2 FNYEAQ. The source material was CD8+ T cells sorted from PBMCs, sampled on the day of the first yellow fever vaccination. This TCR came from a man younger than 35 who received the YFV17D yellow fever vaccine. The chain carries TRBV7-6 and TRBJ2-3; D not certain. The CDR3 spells CASSATDLFPTDTQYF. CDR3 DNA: TGTGCCAGCAGCGCAACGGACCTTTTCCCCACAGATACGCAGTATTTT.